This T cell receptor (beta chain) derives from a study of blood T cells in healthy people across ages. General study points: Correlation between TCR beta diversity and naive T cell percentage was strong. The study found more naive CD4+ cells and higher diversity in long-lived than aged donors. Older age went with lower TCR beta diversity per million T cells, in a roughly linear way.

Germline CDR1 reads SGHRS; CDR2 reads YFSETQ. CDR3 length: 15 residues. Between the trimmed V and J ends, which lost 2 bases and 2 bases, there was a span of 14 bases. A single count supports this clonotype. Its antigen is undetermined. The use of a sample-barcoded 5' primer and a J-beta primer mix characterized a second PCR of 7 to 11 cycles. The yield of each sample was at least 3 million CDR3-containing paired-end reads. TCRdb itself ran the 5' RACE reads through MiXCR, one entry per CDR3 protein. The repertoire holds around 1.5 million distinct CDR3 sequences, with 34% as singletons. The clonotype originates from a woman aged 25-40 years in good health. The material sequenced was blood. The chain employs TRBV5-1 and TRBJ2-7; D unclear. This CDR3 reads CASSFIPGLTYEQYF. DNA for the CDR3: TGCGCCAGCAGCTTTATCCCCGGGTTAACCTACGAGCAGTACTTC. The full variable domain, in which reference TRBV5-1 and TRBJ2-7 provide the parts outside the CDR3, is KAGVTQTPRYLIKTRGQQVTLSCSPISGHRSVSWYQQTPGQGLQFLFEYFSETQRNKGNFPGRFSGRQFSNSRSEMNVSTLELGDSALYLCASSFIPGLTYEQYFGPGTRLTVT.